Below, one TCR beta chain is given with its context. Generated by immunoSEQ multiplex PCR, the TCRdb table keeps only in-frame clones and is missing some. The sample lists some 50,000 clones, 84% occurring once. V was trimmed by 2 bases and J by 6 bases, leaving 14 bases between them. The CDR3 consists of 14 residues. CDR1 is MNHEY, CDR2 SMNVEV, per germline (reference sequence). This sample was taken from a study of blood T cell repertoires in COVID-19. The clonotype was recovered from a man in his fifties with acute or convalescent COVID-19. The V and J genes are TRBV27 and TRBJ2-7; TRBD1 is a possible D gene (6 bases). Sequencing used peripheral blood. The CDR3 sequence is CASSLVPPGVEQYF. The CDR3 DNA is TGTGCCAGCAGTTTAGTTCCCCCAGGGGTCGAGCAGTACTTC.